This entry concerns a single TCR beta chain. Its antigen is not known. Assay: immunoSEQ multiplex PCR; the TCRdb copy retains only in-frame clones and omits some. The table lists about 98,000 clones, approximately 85% of them singletons, with under 1.5% in the top ten. The CDR3 is 15 residues long. With V trimmed by 0 bases and J by 1 base, 1 base remained unmatched. Looked up from germline, CDR1 is SGHVS and CDR2 is FNYEAQ. This entry comes from a study of graft-versus-host responses after intestinal transplantation. Study as a whole: The transplants performed in recipients were multivisceral, liver-intestinal, or isolated intestinal. Uniformly, recipients were administered anti-thymocyte globulin induction with subsequent tacrolimus and steroids for approximately three years.

Points from the study as a whole: Levels of circulating GvH clones at their peak were associated with early post-transplant HvG declines. Recipient marrow held GvH clones, some first seen in ileum or blood.

The sequenced sample was PBMCs, obtained 255 days after intestinal transplant. This rearrangement joins TRBV7-6 to TRBJ1-1, with TRBD1 matching over 8 bases. The TCR sequence derives from a human patient who received an intestinal transplant, so some T cells may come from the graft donor. CDR3 residues: CASSLATGGNTEAFF. DNA for the CDR3: TGTGCCAGCAGCTTAGCAACAGGGGGGAACACTGAAGCTTTCTTT.